This T cell receptor beta chain was captured by sequencing in a study of T cell responses to AZD1222 COVID-19 vaccine (dated by TCRdb to about 2021). At the level of the whole study: A total of under 250 trial participants underwent TCR sequencing, of whom 200 to 220 had received two doses of AZD1222 and roughly 26 had received two doses of the MenACWY control vaccine. Trial participants were enrolled by age into subgroups of 18-55, 56-69 and 70-plus years, and around 150, 28 and 57 TCR-sequenced participants, respectively, were included in these subgroups. What the authors observed across the whole study: Reportedly, close to half of the unique spike-specific TCRs recognized epitopes lying outside the regions that are mutated in the B.1.351 and B.1.1.7 variants. Because no samples from the day 14 peak response were available, repertoires could be characterized only after the peak T cell response. A significant rise in spike-specific TCR breadth and depth was observed after two AZD1222 doses relative to day 0 and relative to MenACWY recipients. Most participants were white British and females outnumbered males, and the authors suggested that clonal diversity may have been underestimated. Conclusions about previously exposed vaccinees are limited because only five to seven AZD1222 recipients were SARS-CoV-2 seropositive at baseline. CD4 TCRs associated with the vaccine covered the entire spike protein, and the dominant responses were in regions 160-218 and 743-854. The 56-69-year group was small, and its depth increase did not reach significance, likely because of low power.

The CDR3 regions of human TCRbeta chains were analyzed by immunosequencing. The authors processed their data as follows. Repertoire TCRs were matched against a reference library of SARS-CoV-2-specific TCRs generated with the MIRA antigen-specificity platform. Breadth was defined as the fraction of unique TCRs that were SARS-CoV-2-associated. Depth was defined as the fraction of total T cells that were SARS-CoV-2-associated. Using the MIRA data, every spike-specific TCR was mapped to the spike region that the TCR reacted to and assigned to either a CD4 or a CD8 class. Log10-transformed breadth and depth values were compared by one-way ANOVA with Sidak's multiple comparisons tests. Here the immuneACCESS table is served through TCRdb, limited to in-frame sequences with V and J called. Missing clones are a known gap in these copies; in checked studies unresolved V genes cover under half, and the rest lacks a known reason. The DNA was the basis for D and trimming; V, J and clone size are from that table. For this sample the table gives 130,000 to 150,000 clones, of which roughly nine tenths were detected only once. The ten biggest clones cover under 2% of the sample.

Interpreted using the paper, the time point label stands for: about 28 days (+/-7) after the second vaccine dose. Because spike-specific TCR depth and breadth did not differ between the two schedules, AZD1222 recipients who got a second dose at roughly 4 weeks were pooled with those who got a second dose at roughly 12 weeks. Vaccinee samples came from UK trials COV001 and COV002, including a single-blind randomized controlled phase 2/3 trial of AZD1222 (ChAdOx1 nCoV-19) in healthy adults. For TCRbeta chain sequencing, PBMC samples were collected from trial participants at day 0 and at day 28 after the second dose. The CDR3 numbers 15 residues from cysteine through phenylalanine. Only CDR3 DNA is held: 45 bases, read in frame from base 1. Between the V and J ends, shortened by 3 bases and 4 bases respectively, the junction contains 16 bases. From a lookup of the germline V gene, CDR1 and CDR2 are SGHDT and YYEEEE.

For this clone: Its antigen has not been determined. It has no much larger one-base neighbor in the sample; base qualities were not kept.

The sequencing here drew on peripheral blood, taken 28 days after the second AZD1222 dose. The source of this sequence is an adult who received the AZD1222 COVID-19 vaccine. The rearranged chain carries TRBV5-6 and TRBJ1-1; matching of 5 bases hints at TRBD1 as the D gene. The DNA sequence follows: TGTGCCAGCAGCTCCGTTCGGGGGTCTGGCACTGAAGCTTTCTTT. This yields the protein CASSSVRGSGTEAFF.